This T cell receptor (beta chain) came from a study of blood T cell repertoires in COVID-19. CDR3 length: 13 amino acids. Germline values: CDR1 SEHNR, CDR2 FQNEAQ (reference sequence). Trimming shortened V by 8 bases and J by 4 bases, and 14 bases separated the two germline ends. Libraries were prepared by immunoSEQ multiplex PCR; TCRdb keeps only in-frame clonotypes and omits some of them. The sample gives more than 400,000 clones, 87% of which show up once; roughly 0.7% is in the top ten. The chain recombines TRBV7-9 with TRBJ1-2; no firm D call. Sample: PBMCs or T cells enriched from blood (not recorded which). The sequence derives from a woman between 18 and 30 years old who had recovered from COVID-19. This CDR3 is CASDYHETYGYTF. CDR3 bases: TGTGCCAGCGACTACCACGAAACCTATGGCTACACCTTC.